The rows below give T cell receptor beta chains drawn from one sample of a study of shared clonotypes between healthy human individuals. Sequencing was performed with immunoSEQ multiplex PCR; in TCRdb, only in-frame clones are kept and a portion is missing. This sample has about 2 million clones; 90% to 95% occur once, and the top ten carry more than 0.1%. Sequenced sample: naive CD4+ T cells sorted from blood. These receptors were collected from a man aged 18 to 30 in good health. The CDR3 runs from the conserved cysteine through the conserved F or W. The D gene is left open where the match is weak. Expanded clones get a size class; other rows say once, few or many, or leave the size out.

NA | TRBJ2-5 | NA | TRBV7-6 | TGTGCCAGCAGCTCATGGGGCCAGCTCCAAGAGACCCAGTACTTC | CASSSWGQLQETQYF
NA | TRBJ1-2 | NA | TRBV19 | TGTGCCAGTACGGGACGGCTGAACTATGGCTACACCTTC | CASTGRLNYGYTF
NA | TRBJ1-3 | NA | TRBV5-1 | TGCGCCAGCAGCTTGGAGGGGACAAGCTCTGGAAACACCATATATTTT | CASSLEGTSSGNTIYF
NA | TRBJ2-7 | NA | TRBV6-5 | TGTGCCAGCAGTTCACCCTACGAGCAGTACTTC | CASSSPYEQYF
TRBD2 | TRBJ2-7 | NA | TRBV19 | TGTGCCAGTAGAAATGGGGGGGACTACGAGCAGTACTTC | CASRNGGDYEQYF
NA | TRBJ1-1 | NA | TRBV5-1 | TGCGCCAGCAGCAAGACGGTGAACACTGAAGCTTTCTTT | CASSKTVNTEAFF
TRBD2 | TRBJ2-7 | NA | TRBV4-3 | TGCGCCAGCACCCCTCATTGGGGGACGGGGGGGTACGAGCAGTACTTC | CASTPHWGTGGYEQYF
TRBD1 | TRBJ1-2 | NA | TRBV29-1 | TGCAGCGCACCCGGACAGGGCAACTATGGCTACACCTTC | CSAPGQGNYGYTF
NA | TRBJ2-7 | NA | TRBV11-2 | TGTGCCAGCAGCGCAAGGACCCAGACCTACGAGCAGTACTTC | CASSARTQTYEQYF
TRBD1 | TRBJ2-7 | few | TRBV14 | TGTGCCAGCAGCGCACGGACAGGGCTGGGTTCCTACGAGCAGTACTTC | CASSARTGLGSYEQYF
TRBD1 | TRBJ2-7 | NA | TRBV2 | TGTGCCAGCAACCCAACAGTACAGGGGAACGAGCAGTACTTC | CASNPTVQGNEQYF
NA | TRBJ2-3 | NA | TRBV6-5 | TGTGCCAGCAGTTCCCGGGGGAAGGGGACCACAGATACGCAGTATTTT | CASSSRGKGTTDTQYF
NA | TRBJ2-2 | NA | TRBV6-4 | TGTGCCAGCGGAGCACCGAACACCGGGGAGCTGTTTTTT | CASGAPNTGELFF
NA | TRBJ1-5 | NA | TRBV7-2 | TGTGCCAGCGCCGAGGCCGGTACTCTAAATCAGCCCCAGCATTTT | CASAEAGTLNQPQHF
NA | TRBJ2-5 | NA | TRBV29-1 | TGCAGCGTTGGTGAGGGGGAGACCCAGTACTTC | CSVGEGETQYF
TRBD1 | TRBJ2-7 | NA | TRBV5-1 | TGCGCAAGCACAGAGACAGGGACCTCCTACGAGCAGTACTTC | CASTETGTSYEQYF
NA | TRBJ1-2 | NA | TRBV18 | TGTGCCAGCTCCCCCGGGGGCCTATTAGGCTACACCTTC | CASSPGGLLGYTF
TRBD1 | TRBJ1-4 | NA | TRBV18 | TGTGCCAGCTCGCCCACAGGGGGCGCGGAAGAAAAACTGTTTTTT | CASSPTGGAEEKLFF
TRBD1 | TRBJ1-2 | NA | TRBV5-4 | TGTGCCAGCAGCGTGACAGGGGGCTATGGCTACACCTTC | CASSVTGGYGYTF
NA | TRBJ2-7 | NA | TRBV7-9 | TGTGCCAGCAGCTCACAGGGGGGAGGGTACGAGCAGTACTTC | CASSSQGGGYEQYF
NA | TRBJ1-4 | NA | TRBV19 | TGTGCCAGTAGTACAATACGGACGGCTTTTGAAAAACTGTTTTTT | CASSTIRTAFEKLFF
NA | TRBJ2-7 | NA | TRBV9 | TGTGCCAGCAGCGTAGATGGGCAGCGCTCCTACGAGCAGTACTTC | CASSVDGQRSYEQYF
NA | TRBJ2-5 | NA | TRBV6-6 | TGTGCCAGCAGTTCCCCTAGTTTGAAGACCCAGTACTTC | CASSSPSLKTQYF
NA | TRBJ1-5 | NA | TRBV19 | TGTGCCAGTAGTATTCCGCCGGGGAATCAGCCCCAGCATTTT | CASSIPPGNQPQHF
TRBD1 | TRBJ1-4 | NA | TRBV7-6 | TGTGCCAGCAGCTCCGGGGACAGGGTTAATGAAAAACTGTTTTTT | CASSSGDRVNEKLFF
NA | TRBJ2-5 | NA | TRBV18 | TGTGCCAGCTCACCACGGTCAGGGGAGACCCAGTACTTC | CASSPRSGETQYF
NA | TRBJ1-2 | NA | TRBV5-1 | TGCGCCAGCAGCTTGGAACCCGGAACAGGTCAGGAGCGGACTGGCTACACCTTC | CASSLEPGTGQERTGYTF
TRBD1 | TRBJ2-7 | NA | TRBV28 | TGTGCCAGCATAACAGGGGGCTCTTCTTCTTACGAGCAGTACTTC | CASITGGSSSYEQYF
NA | TRBJ2-7 | NA | TRBV4-3 | TGCGCCAGCAGCCAAGATAACGTCGGGGAGCAGTACTTC | CASSQDNVGEQYF
NA | TRBJ2-1 | NA | TRBV5-1 | TGCGCCAGCAGCGAAGGACTCGTTACCGGTGAGCAGTTCTTC | CASSEGLVTGEQFF
NA | TRBJ2-1 | NA | TRBV2 | TGTGCCAGCACCCATACGGCGGACCTGAGGAATGAGCAGTTCTTC | CASTHTADLRNEQFF
NA | TRBJ2-5 | NA | TRBV11-1 | TGTGCCAGCAGCCTTGTGGGGTCGTCCCTCCAAGAGACCCAGTACTTC | CASSLVGSSLQETQYF
TRBD2 | TRBJ2-6 | NA | TRBV5-1 | TGCGCCAGCAGCAAAGGGGAGGGTGGGGCCAACGTCCTGACTTTC | CASSKGEGGANVLTF
NA | TRBJ2-1 | NA | TRBV29-1 | TGCAGCGTTGGATCAGGGGTCCAGGAGCAGTTCTTC | CSVGSGVQEQFF
NA | TRBJ1-4 | NA | TRBV5-8 | TGTGCCAGCACCCCAGCTAGTCGGCGAGTGGTTGAAAAACTGTTTTTT | CASTPASRRVVEKLFF
TRBD2 | TRBJ2-7 | NA | TRBV4-1 | TGCGCCAGCAGCCAAAGATTAGCGGGGGGTTCTTACGAGCAGTACTTC | CASSQRLAGGSYEQYF
NA | TRBJ2-7 | NA | TRBV4-1 | TGCGCCAGCAGCCACCCCGGGGGAGCGGACTACGAGCAGTACTTC | CASSHPGGADYEQYF
NA | TRBJ1-5 | once | TRBV7-9 | TGTGCCAGCAGCTTAGGGGGAATAATTTCGGGGCCCCAGCATTTT | CASSLGGIISGPQHF
NA | TRBJ1-2 | once | TRBV7-2 | TGTGCCAGCTGGGCGCCGGGGGTTCATGGCTACACCTTC | CASWAPGVHGYTF
TRBD2 | TRBJ2-3 | NA | TRBV10-2 | TGCGCCAGCAGAGAAAGCGGGAGTAGCACAGATACGCAGTATTTT | CASRESGSSTDTQYF
NA | TRBJ2-7 | NA | TRBV7-6 | TGTGCCAGCAGCTTAGCGAGCGAGGGAACAGGCAACGAGCAGTACTTC | CASSLASEGTGNEQYF
NA | TRBJ1-4 | NA | TRBV30 | TGTGCCTGGGGGACAAACGGTGAAAAACTGTTTTTT | CAWGTNGEKLFF